These 14 T cell receptor beta chains originate from one sample sequenced in a study of radiation and T cells in renal cell carcinoma (dated by TCRdb to about 2020). Explained via the paper, the time point label denotes: blood 2 weeks post-SBRT. Explained via the paper, the treatment or condition label denotes: 15 Gy SBRT to primary tumor, nephrectomy 4 weeks later. The library was made by the immunoSEQ multiplex PCR assay. TCRdb took this table from immuneACCESS and kept in-frame rearrangements with V and J called. Such tables lack part of the clones; where checked against another copy, unresolved V genes explain under half of the gap, and the rest is unexplained. The sample table records some 130,000 clones; approximately 80% of these occur just once. The top ten clones comprise around 1.8% of the sample. The input for sequencing was blood, taken from a patient whose treatment included radiotherapy and nephrectomy. Source of these receptors: a woman aged 55-70 years with renal cell carcinoma.

This clone occurred a few times. This sequence joins TRBV25-1 and TRBJ1-2, with a possible D match to TRBD1 (5 bases). CDR1 is MGHDK, CDR2 SYGVNS, per germline. This CDR3 has 12 amino acids. Trimming removed 7 bases from V and 5 bases from J, with 11 bases in between. As DNA, the CDR3 is TGTGCCAGCAACGGGGGTGCATATGGCTACACCTTC. This translates into CASNGGAYGYTF.

This chain joins TRBV19 and TRBJ1-2, with 7 bases lining up with TRBD1. With 10 bases clipped from V and 5 bases from J, the junction kept 4 bases outside the gene matches. The CDR3 spans 11 residues. Germline assignment: CDR1 LNHDA and CDR2 SQIVND (reference sequence). The CDR3 reads CATGTAYGYTF. CDR3 sequence (DNA): TGTGCCACAGGGACAGCTTATGGCTACACCTTC.

This clone was picked up one time. This rearrangement joins TRBV6-1 to TRBJ2-7, with D tentatively TRBD2 (6 bases). The V end was cut by 1 base, the J end by 3 bases, with 28 bases between. Germline V gives CDR1 MNHNS, CDR2 SASEGT. The CDR3 length is 20 residues. This CDR3 reads CASSEEDRGLGDFWIYEQYF. CDR3 DNA: TGTGCCAGCAGTGAAGAAGATAGGGGTCTCGGGGACTTTTGGATCTACGAGCAGTACTTC.

CDR3 nucleotide sequence: TGTGCCTGGACCGCTGGGACTAGCCCTATGAGAGAGCAGTACTTC. Translated: CAWTAGTSPMREQYF. The chain is built from TRBV30 and TRBJ2-7, with 9 bases matching TRBD2. V shed 4 bases, J shed 7 bases, and the junction held 14 bases outside the gene matches. The CDR3 runs 15 residues. Germline V gives CDR1 GTSNPN, CDR2 SVGIG (reference sequence).

The V gene is TRBV29-1, the J gene TRBJ2-1; D call uncertain. The germline V gene encodes CDR1 SQVTM and CDR2 ANQGSEA. The CDR3 sequence is 13 residues long. Between the trimmed V and J ends, which lost 3 bases and 4 bases, there was a span of 10 bases. The CDR3, as DNA: TGCAGCGTTGACGGCAGATTATACAATGAGCAGTTCTTC. It encodes CSVDGRLYNEQFF.

The V gene is TRBV27, the J gene TRBJ1-1; D not certain. CDR1 is MNHEY and CDR2 is SMNVEV in the germline V gene (reference sequence). This CDR3 comprises 14 residues. The V and J ends lost 3 bases and 3 bases respectively, with 11 bases between them. The CDR3 sequence: CASSFLPGDTEAFF. CDR3 bases: TGTGCCAGCAGTTTCCTCCCCGGTGACACTGAAGCTTTCTTT.

The genes are TRBV19 and TRBJ1-2; 7 bases line up with TRBD1. The CDR3 spans 14 residues. V shed 4 bases, J shed 4 bases, and the junction held 6 bases outside the gene matches. Germline V CDR1 and CDR2: LNHDA, SQIVND (reference sequence). The DNA of the CDR3 is TGTGCCAGTAGTAGTACAGGGGAGTTCTATGGCTACACCTTC. As protein: CASSSTGEFYGYTF. Full variable domain (outside the CDR3, taken from reference TRBV19 and TRBJ1-2): DGGITQSPKYLFRKEGQNVTLSCEQNLNHDAMYWYRQDPGQGLRLIYYSQIVNDFQKGDIAEGYSVSREKKESFPLTVTSAQKNPTAFYLCASSSTGEFYGYTFGSGTRLTVV.

The rearrangement joins TRBV4-3 to TRBJ2-1; either TRBD1 or TRBD2 may supply D (5 bases each). Trimming cost V 0 bases and J 7 bases, with 28 bases left between them. Germline CDR1 and CDR2: LGHNA and YSLEER. This CDR3 contains 20 residues. CDR3 protein: CASSQDGTPKEGLGLNEQFF. The DNA of the CDR3 is TGCGCCAGCAGCCAAGATGGGACCCCCAAGGAAGGGTTAGGGTTGAATGAGCAGTTCTTC.

V is TRBV7-9 and J is TRBJ2-5, with 7 bases lining up with TRBD1. CDR1 and CDR2 (germline): SEHNR, FQNEAQ (reference sequence). The V and J ends lost 4 bases and 4 bases, in that order; junction bases with no gene match: 6. The CDR3 totals 14 residues. This chain's CDR3 is CASSSNRGGETQYF. The CDR3 DNA is TGTGCCAGCAGCTCAAACAGGGGTGGAGAGACCCAGTACTTC.

The chain employs TRBV6-5 and TRBJ1-3; TRBD1 matches 7 bases. V trimming: 6 bases; J trimming: 1 base; junction bases outside the gene matches: 6. CDR1 and CDR2 from the germline V gene are MNHEY and SVGAGI. The CDR3 covers 15 residues. This chain's CDR3 is CASRRQGQSGNTIYF. CDR3 nucleotide sequence: TGTGCCAGCAGGCGACAGGGTCAATCTGGAAACACCATATATTTT.

The chain uses TRBV9 and TRBJ2-5; D gene uncertain. Between the trimmed V and J ends, which lost 2 bases and 4 bases, there was a span of 9 bases. Germline V gene data show CDR1 as SGDLS and CDR2 as YYNGEE. This CDR3 is built from 13 residues. The CDR3 sequence: CASSVSEAETQYF. The CDR3 region has the DNA TGTGCCAGCAGCGTCAGTGAGGCAGAGACCCAGTACTTC.

The J gene is TRBJ2-5, the V gene TRBV19; tentative D call: TRBD2 (6 bases). V was pared by 1 base and J by 10 bases, with 16 bases between. This CDR3 is 14 amino acids long. In germline, CDR1 is LNHDA, CDR2 SQIVND (reference sequence). CDR3 region: CASSIALPSRGQYF. The CDR3 coding sequence is TGTGCCAGTAGTATAGCACTACCCTCGCGGGGCCAGTACTTC.

This clone was recorded once. This chain links TRBV5-4 with TRBJ2-2; 9 nucleotides match TRBD2. The junction had 5 bases not matched to a gene; V was cut back by 4 bases and J by 1 base. The CDR3 spans 16 residues. Germline V gene data show CDR1 as SGHNT and CDR2 as YYREEE (reference sequence). The CDR3 reads CASSNGLAQNTGELFF. CDR3 DNA sequence: TGTGCCAGCAGCAACGGACTAGCGCAGAACACCGGGGAGCTGTTTTTT.

For this clone: Relative to the germline gene, one junction end is altered; a read error may explain this. The rearrangement uses TRBV6-1 and TRBJ2-5; 8 bases are shared with TRBD1. This CDR3 region has 13 residues. Germline V gene data show CDR1 as MNHNS and CDR2 as SASEGT. CDR3 nucleotide sequence: TGTGCCATCAGTGACCGGGACAGGGAGACCCAGTACTTC. It is translated as CAISDRDRETQYF.